This T cell receptor (beta chain) was sequenced for a study of Tregs in tolerant kidney transplant recipients. Study as a whole: Related graft donors supplied nonmyeloablative bone marrow transplants, and mixed chimerism was transient. Study outcomes and limitations: Donor-specific Treg expansion exceeded global Treg expansion in tolerant patients, suggesting antigen drive. Some patients' samples used different primers over time, so nucleotide sequences weren't comparable.

The assay was immunoSEQ multiplex PCR, and TCRdb's table has in-frame clones only and misses some. Here the sample spans about 94,000 clones, 93% being singletons. Germline CDR1 is SGHTA and CDR2 is FQGNSA. The CDR3 totals 13 residues. The V end lost 8 bases, the J end lost 6 bases, and 17 bases lay between the germline ends. This clone is a singleton in its sample. What it recognizes is unknown. Thawed PBMCs were FACS-sorted into unstimulated CD4+CD25+CD127- regulatory T cells, CD4+CD25- non-regulatory cells, CD4 and CD8 cells. The chain combines TRBV7-2 with TRBJ2-7; perhaps TRBD1 as D (6 bases). Sequencing was performed on CD4+ T cells from blood, taken before the transplant. This clonotype originated in a human donor who received a combined kidney and bone marrow transplant. This CDR3 reads CASSPIGGREQYF. CDR3 nucleotide sequence: TGTGCCAGCTCCCCCATAGGGGGACGCGAGCAGTACTTC.